A selection of T cell receptor beta chains follows, all from one sample in a study of T cells in Graves' hyperthyroidism and ophthalmopathy. TCRdb passed the multiplex PCR reads through MiXCR, listing each CDR3 protein once. Among approximately 640,000 distinct CDR3 sequences listed, 17% were seen once. The specimen sequenced was blood. These receptors originate from a man between 50 and 59 years old with Graves' hyperthyroidism. CDR3s include the opening cysteine and the closing phenylalanine or tryptophan.

TRBJ2-1	TRBV3-1	16	CASSHDAGLAGNEQFF
TRBJ1-4	TRBV4-1	15	CASSLTGTGEVKLFF
TRBJ2-1	TRBV9	16	CASSVGFRGLYNEQFF
TRBJ2-3	TRBV20-1	16	CSARDLLAGNTDTQYF
TRBJ1-1	TRBV29-1	14	CSANPGQINTEAFF
TRBJ1-1	TRBV10-3	15	CAISTGGRGNTEAFF
TRBJ2-2	TRBV7-9	15	CASSTMTGGIGELFF
TRBJ2-1	TRBV7-9	15	CASKSSGDSYNEQFF
TRBJ1-2	TRBV27	15	CASSFSDRGRDGYTF
TRBJ1-3	TRBV9	16	CASSAWDGPAGNTIYF
TRBJ2-2	TRBV24-1	18	CATSDPGLAGDISGELFF
TRBJ1-4	TRBV2	15	CAIRLTIATNEKLFF
TRBJ2-3	TRBV11-2	14	CASSLGLAVDTQYF
TRBJ2-7	TRBV19	15	CASSIQTIQGGEQYF
TRBJ1-4	TRBV2	15	CASRTQGNAHEKLFF
TRBJ2-3	TRBV20-1	16	CSATETGVRTADTQYF
TRBJ2-7	TRBV28	14	CASQDRGSSREQYF
TRBJ1-2	TRBV27	19	CASSTARGKGTGGRYGYTF
TRBJ2-3	TRBV29-1	12	CSGQGATDTQYF
TRBJ2-5	TRBV6-2/TRBV6-3	14	CASRWGGGAETQYF
TRBJ2-2	TRBV28	14	CASIGALGGYRLFF
TRBJ1-1	TRBV12-3/TRBV12-4	16	CASSHRTGGPNTEAFF
TRBJ2-7	TRBV19	13	CASNPSGDYEQYF
TRBJ1-5	TRBV28	12	CASSPLLTPQHF
TRBJ2-5	TRBV10-1	13	CASSDLAGRLQYF
TRBJ2-3	TRBV9	17	CASSPGLAGGYTDTQYF
TRBJ1-2	TRBV28	14	CAGSLTAYGEGYTF
TRBJ2-5	TRBV3-1	15	CASSPDPTVGETQYF
TRBJ2-7	TRBV6-2/TRBV6-3	13	CASSYSTTYEQYF
TRBJ1-1	TRBV18	15	CASSPGLGQPYEAFF
TRBJ2-2	TRBV11-3	14	CASAPGGNTGELFF
TRBJ1-3	TRBV18	16	CASSPQTTGPGNTIYF
TRBJ1-5	TRBV19	13	CASSIADRQPQHF
TRBJ2-1	TRBV30	14	CAWTWTSGSNEQFF
TRBJ2-1	TRBV27	14	CASSFGTVYNGQFF
TRBJ2-5	TRBV6-1	14	CASSEGGAKETQYF
TRBJ2-1	TRBV9	15	CASSTASVSYNEQFF
TRBJ2-2	TRBV15	16	CATSREDSGRPGELFF
TRBJ2-4	TRBV7-2	16	CASSLDRRMAKNIQYF
TRBJ1-1	TRBV5-1	16	CASSFQGARMNTEAFF
TRBJ2-1	TRBV6-1	14	CASSERGAPNEQFF
TRBJ1-2	TRBV6-2/TRBV6-3	14	CASSATGQGYGYTF
TRBJ1-1	TRBV28	14	CASSLDRAMPEAFF
TRBJ2-7	TRBV6-2/TRBV6-3	16	CASSFVAASDGNEQYF
TRBJ2-3	TRBV7-2	16	CASSETGRPSTDTQYF
TRBJ2-1	TRBV24-1	12	CATSDRTDEQFF
TRBJ2-6	TRBV12-3/TRBV12-4	17	CASRPGQGSSGANVLTF
TRBJ1-1	TRBV19	13	CATKTGVNTEAFF
TRBJ2-5	TRBV18	14	CASSPSEVRETQYF
TRBJ2-3	TRBV5-4	12	CALSGMKDTQYF
TRBJ2-3	TRBV7-2	18	CASSSSYFPGQGTDTQYF
TRBJ2-7	TRBV10-3	16	CAISEWGGLPSYEQYF